This T cell receptor beta chain was sequenced for a study of regulatory and conventional T cells in RAG deficiency (dated by TCRdb to the late 2010s). In terms of the full investigation: To compare the diversity and composition of the repertoires of Treg, conventional CD4+ and CD8+ T cells between RAG-deficient patients and healthy controls, the study applied high-throughput TCR beta sequencing.

This clone has only one observation. The antigen it binds to is not known. Base qualities are not provided; no much larger clone lies one nucleotide away. The CDR3 spans 15 residues, from the cysteine through the phenylalanine. Of the read, only the CDR3 DNA is kept; its 45 bases are in frame from base 1. The germline V gene yields MGHDK for CDR1 and SYGVNS for CDR2. V is pared back by 4 bases and J by 4 bases, with 16 bases lying between the germline termini. Fewer than ten healthy control donors were used as the comparison group for repertoire analyses. CD8+ T cells lacking CD4 were purified from blood before genomic DNA extraction. The library was made by the immunoSEQ multiplex PCR assay. Rearranged TCR beta chain products were amplified from the genomic DNA of sorted T-cell subsets and were then sequenced. Per the authors' processing: Shannon entropy and Simpson indices were used to quantify the repertoire diversity of productive TCR beta rearrangements. To gauge clonal expansion, the frequencies of the 100 most abundant productive TCR beta clonotypes among total reads were added together. The TRB repertoires were scored with a self-reactivity index built on which amino acids appear at CDR3beta positions 6 and 7. Two-way ANOVA was used for repertoire analyses, and Student t or Mann-Whitney tests were used for flow cytometric analyses. The immuneACCESS repertoire file appears here via TCRdb, limited to in-frame rearrangements. These files lack a portion of the clones; in checked studies, under half of the deficit traces to unresolved V genes, and the cause of the others is not known. The D gene and trimming were derived from the DNA, and the V and J assignments and clone size from that table. A total of 30,000 to 35,000 clones appear in this sample, just under 90% of them only once. The top ten hold roughly 5.2% of the sample.

Overall study outcomes, separate from this receptor: Markedly lower Shannon entropy and higher Simpson indices were observed in RAG-deficient patients than in control T-cell subpopulations. All patient T-cell subsets had shorter CDR3 lengths; Omenn syndrome patients showed >75% Treg-Tconv repertoire overlap at nucleotide and amino acid level. Compared with controls, Omenn syndrome and CID/AS patients had about 99-fold fewer unique TCR beta sequences in Treg cells, whereas the reduction in the other subsets was around 9.1-fold. In Omenn syndrome patients, sorted CD25-high CD127-low cells may represent peripherally activated cells rather than bona fide Treg cells. For some subjects, some analyses of T-cell subsets were not performed.

The same sample was also used in a study of regulatory T cells. In that second paper, the authors write: For the multiplex PCR, 52 forward TRBV primers and 13 reverse TRBJ primers were used, and amplification bias was corrected with both assay-based and computational methods. Patient repertoires showed restricted unique TRB V-J pairs and skewed V and J gene usage, most marked in regulatory T cells. Between CD3G-deficient patients and healthy controls, the study compared T-cell receptor beta repertoires in sorted regulatory T cells, conventional CD4+ T cells and CD8+ T cells. Peripheral blood mononuclear cells were isolated by Ficoll density separation. CD3+ CD8+ CD4- T cells were isolated on a FACSAria cell sorter. Within the immunoSEQ assay, multiplex PCR amplified rearranged TRB loci from genomic DNA. An Illumina HiSeq platform was used to sequence the TRB amplicons. Raw sequences were error-filtered and aligned to reference gene sequences by custom algorithms, then analyzed with the immunoSEQ online tools. Productive and nonproductive TRB rearrangement frequencies were evaluated among both unique and total sequences. Prism software was used to run t tests, Mann-Whitney tests or two-way ANOVA for comparisons between groups.

The chain was built from TRBV25-1 and TRBJ1-2; TRBD1 is possibly the D segment (6 matching bases). The clonotype originates from a human donor in good health. The specimen sequenced was CD8+ T cells sorted from blood. In nucleotide form, the sequence is TGTGCCAGCAGTGGACCGTTACAGGGTGGCTATGGCTACACCTTC. Translation gives CASSGPLQGGYGYTF.